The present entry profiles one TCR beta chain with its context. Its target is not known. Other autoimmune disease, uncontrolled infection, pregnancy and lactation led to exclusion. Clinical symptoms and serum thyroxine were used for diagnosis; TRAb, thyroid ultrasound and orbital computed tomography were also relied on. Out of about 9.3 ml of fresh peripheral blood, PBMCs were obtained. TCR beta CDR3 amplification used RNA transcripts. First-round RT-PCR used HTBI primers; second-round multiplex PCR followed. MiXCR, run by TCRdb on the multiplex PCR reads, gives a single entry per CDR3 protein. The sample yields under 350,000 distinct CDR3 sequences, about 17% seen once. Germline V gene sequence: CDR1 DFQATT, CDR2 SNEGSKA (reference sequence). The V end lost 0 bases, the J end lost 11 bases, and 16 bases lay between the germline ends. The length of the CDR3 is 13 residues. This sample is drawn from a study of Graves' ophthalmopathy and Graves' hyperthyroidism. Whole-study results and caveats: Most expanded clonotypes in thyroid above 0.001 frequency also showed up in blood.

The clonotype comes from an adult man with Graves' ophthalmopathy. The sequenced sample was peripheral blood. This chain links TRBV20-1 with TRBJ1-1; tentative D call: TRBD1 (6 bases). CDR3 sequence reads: CSARDGGGQRAFF. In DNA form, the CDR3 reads TGCAGTGCTAGAGATGGGGGGGGCCAGCGCGCTTTCTTT.